The 13 T cell receptor beta chains listed next were all sequenced from one sample in a study of T cells after yellow fever vaccination. TCRdb independently ran MiXCR on the 5' RACE reads; one entry per CDR3 protein. The profile shows some 390,000 distinct CDR3 sequences, 6% to 8% of them singletons. Sample: PBMCs, taken 5 days after the yellow fever booster vaccination. These receptors all stem from a man aged 30-40 years who received the YFV17D yellow fever vaccine.

This clonotype appeared many times. The chain employs TRBV5-1 and TRBJ2-1; D ambiguous. The CDR3 runs 12 residues. V was pared by 0 bases and J by 5 bases, with 3 bases between. Germline values: CDR1 SGHRS, CDR2 YFSETQ. CDR3 amino acids: CASSLADNEQFF. Written as DNA, the CDR3 is TGCGCCAGCAGCTTGGCGGACAATGAGCAGTTCTTC.

On this clonotype itself: Relative to the germline gene, one junction end is altered; a read error may explain this. This chain links TRBV5-1 with TRBJ2-1, with D unresolved. CDR1 is SGHRS and CDR2 is YFSETQ in the germline V gene. The CDR3 is 15 residues long. CDR3 loop: CASSLGLLNGNEPFF. CDR3 in DNA: TGCGCCAGCAGCTTGGGCCTCTTAAACGGCAATGAGCCGTTCTTC.

This clonotype has at least ten counts. The chain couples TRBV20-1 to TRBJ1-6; weak D call: TRBD1 (6 bases). Trimming stripped 6 bases from V and 9 bases from J, with 9 bases between. CDR1 DFQATT and CDR2 SNEGSKA come from the germline V gene (reference sequence). CDR3 length: 11 amino acids. The CDR3 region has the DNA TGCAGTGCCACAGGGACTTCACCCCTCCACTTT. Translating it yields CSATGTSPLHF.

Only a few counts were recorded for this clonotype. This chain links TRBV6-1 with TRBJ2-5; TRBD1 might be the D (5 bases). Looked up from germline, CDR1 is MNHNS and CDR2 is SASEGT. V was trimmed by 6 bases and J by 0 bases, leaving 11 bases between them. This CDR3 is built from 14 residues. CDR3 in amino acids: CASRASGYQETQYF. As DNA, the CDR3 is TGTGCCAGCAGAGCGTCAGGGTACCAAGAGACCCAGTACTTC.

This clonotype came up a few times. The CDR3 DNA follows: TGTGCCAGCAGCTCAGAACTGTGGATCTCTGGGGCCAACGTCCTGACTTTC. This encodes CASSSELWISGANVLTF. The chain carries TRBV11-1 and TRBJ2-6; D gene unclear. The V gene lost 4 bases and the J gene lost 0 bases, with 13 bases spanning the gap. Germline CDR1 SGHAT, CDR2 FQDESV (reference sequence). The CDR3 covers 17 residues.

This clonotype has at least ten counts. The rearrangement links TRBV10-2 to TRBJ2-5, with D tentatively TRBD2 (6 bases). In germline, CDR1 is WSHSY, CDR2 SAAADI. Trimming shortened V by 5 bases and J by 1 base, and 14 bases separated the two germline ends. The CDR3 has 15 residues. Here the CDR3 reads CASSPGVAVQETQYF. CDR3 DNA: TGCGCCAGCAGTCCGGGGGTGGCAGTCCAAGAGACCCAGTACTTC.

This clonotype turned up a few times. This chain joins TRBV6-2 or TRBV6-3 and TRBJ2-2; D gene ambiguous. This CDR3 has 13 amino acids. Germline lookup yields CDR1 MNHEY and CDR2 SVGEGT. Between the trimmed V and J ends, which lost 7 bases and 1 base, there was a span of 7 bases. The CDR3: CASMWRNTGELFF. CDR3 nucleotide sequence: TGTGCCAGCATGTGGAGGAACACCGGGGAGCTGTTTTTT.

The chain has TRBV5-1 and TRBJ2-7, with 9 bases identical to TRBD1. V lost 1 base to trimming and J lost 7 bases; unmatched junction nucleotides: 9. The CDR3 runs to 15 residues. CDR1 and CDR2 from the germline V gene are SGHRS and YFSETQ. The CDR3 reads CASSLTGGQSREQYF. CDR3 coding DNA: TGCGCCAGCAGCTTGACAGGGGGCCAATCCAGAGAGCAGTACTTC.

The chain carries TRBV10-3 and TRBJ1-6; D remains unclear. V lost 8 bases and J 0 bases, leaving 14 bases between the germline ends. Germline V gene sequence: CDR1 ENHRY, CDR2 SYGVKD. The CDR3 sequence is 16 residues long. Written as DNA, the CDR3 is TGTGCCATCCAGAACGGGCCAAGCTCCTATAATTCACCCCTCCACTTT. This sequence encodes CAIQNGPSSYNSPLHF.

This clonotype was counted ten times or more. In nucleotides, the CDR3 is TGTGCCATCAGTGAGTCTATCAGGACTAGCGGGAGGCCCTACAATGAGCAGTTCTTC. Residues: CAISESIRTSGRPYNEQFF. The chain couples TRBV10-3 to TRBJ2-1; 14 bases align to TRBD2. The CDR3 is 19 amino acids. The germline V gene has CDR1 ENHRY and CDR2 SYGVKD. V shed 0 bases and J 2 bases; nucleotides not matched to a gene: 6.

The table lists this clonotype with a few counts. The V gene is TRBV20-1, the J gene TRBJ1-5, with D tentatively TRBD1 (5 bases). CDR3 length equals 16 residues. CDR1 is DFQATT and CDR2 is SNEGSKA in the germline V gene (reference sequence). V was pared by 0 bases and J by 3 bases, with 15 bases between. CDR3 sequence (DNA): TGCAGTGCTAGAGATCCTACCCACAGGTTCAATCAGCCCCAGCATTTT. This encodes CSARDPTHRFNQPQHF.

This clonotype has ten or more counts. The V gene is TRBV7-8, the J gene TRBJ2-7; D ambiguous. CDR1 and CDR2 (germline): SGHVS, FQNEAQ. The CDR3 is 15 amino acids. Trimming took 0 bases from V and 3 from J, leaving 12 bases between them. The CDR3 reads CASSLAIQPYYEQYF. As DNA, the CDR3 is TGTGCCAGCAGCTTAGCGATCCAGCCTTACTACGAGCAGTACTTC.

This clonotype was seen repeatedly, ten times or more. This chain connects TRBV4-1 to TRBJ2-1, with 9 bases that match TRBD2. Germline assignment: CDR1 MGHRA and CDR2 YSYEKL. With 2 bases clipped from V and 9 bases from J, the junction kept 14 bases outside the gene matches. The length of the CDR3 is 17 residues. The CDR3 DNA is TGCGCCAGCAGCCAAACATCGGGACTAGCCGGGGAGTTTGAGCAGTTCTTC. This sequence encodes CASSQTSGLAGEFEQFF.